The entry below gives a single T cell receptor beta chain sequence along with its context. V lost 5 bases to trimming and J lost 3 bases; unmatched junction nucleotides: 4. The CDR3 runs 15 residues. Germline-derived CDR1 and CDR2 are LNHDA and SQIVND (reference sequence). These data originate in a study of shared T cell receptors in the human thymus. This table comes from immunoSEQ multiplex PCR, and its TCRdb copy is limited to in-frame clones, with some not included. The table shows more than 300,000 clones, with 95% occurring only once. The chain carries TRBV19 and TRBJ2-1; 10 bases are shared with TRBD2. This TCR was recovered from a human donor. Sequenced: thymocytes. The CDR3: CASSLRTSGYNEQFF. The CDR3 coding sequence is TGTGCCAGTAGTCTCCGGACTAGCGGCTACAATGAGCAGTTCTTC.